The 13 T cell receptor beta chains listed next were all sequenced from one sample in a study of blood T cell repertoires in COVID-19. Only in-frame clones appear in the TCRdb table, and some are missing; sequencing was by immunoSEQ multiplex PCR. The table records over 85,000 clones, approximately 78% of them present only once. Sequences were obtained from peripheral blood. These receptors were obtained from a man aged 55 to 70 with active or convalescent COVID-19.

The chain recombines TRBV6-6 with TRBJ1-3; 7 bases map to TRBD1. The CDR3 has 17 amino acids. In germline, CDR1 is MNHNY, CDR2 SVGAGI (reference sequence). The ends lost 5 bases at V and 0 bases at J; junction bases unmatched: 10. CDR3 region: CASSPGIQGTSGNTIYF. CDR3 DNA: TGTGCCAGCAGTCCTGGGATACAGGGGACCTCTGGAAACACCATATATTTT.

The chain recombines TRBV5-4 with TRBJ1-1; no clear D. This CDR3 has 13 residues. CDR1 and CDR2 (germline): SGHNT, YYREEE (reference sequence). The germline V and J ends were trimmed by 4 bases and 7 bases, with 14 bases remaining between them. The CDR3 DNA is TGTGCCAGCAGCCCCGATTCCTACAGTGAAGCTTTCTTT. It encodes CASSPDSYSEAFF. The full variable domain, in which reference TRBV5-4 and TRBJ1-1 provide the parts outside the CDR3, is ETGVTQSPTHLIKTRGQQVTLRCSSQSGHNTVSWYQQALGQGPQFIFQYYREEENGRGNFPPRFSGLQFPNYSSELNVNALELDDSALYLCASSPDSYSEAFFGQGTRLTVV.

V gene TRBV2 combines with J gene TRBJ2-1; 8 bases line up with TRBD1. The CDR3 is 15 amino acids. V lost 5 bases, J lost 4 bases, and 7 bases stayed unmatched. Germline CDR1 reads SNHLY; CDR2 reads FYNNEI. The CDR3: CASSFGQGGYNEQFF. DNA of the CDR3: TGTGCCAGCAGTTTTGGACAGGGCGGTTACAATGAGCAGTTCTTC. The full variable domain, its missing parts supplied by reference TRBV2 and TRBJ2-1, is EPEVTQTPSHQVTQMGQEVILRCVPISNHLYFYWYRQILGQKVEFLVSFYNNEISEKSEIFDDQFSVERPDGSNFTLKIRSTKLEDSAMYFCASSFGQGGYNEQFFGPGTRLTVL.

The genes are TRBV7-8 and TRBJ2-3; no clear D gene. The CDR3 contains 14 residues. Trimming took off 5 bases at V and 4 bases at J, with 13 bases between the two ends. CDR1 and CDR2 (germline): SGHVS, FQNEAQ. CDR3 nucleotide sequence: TGTGCCAGCAGCCGAAACAGCCGATCAGATACGCAGTATTTT. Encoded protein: CASSRNSRSDTQYF.

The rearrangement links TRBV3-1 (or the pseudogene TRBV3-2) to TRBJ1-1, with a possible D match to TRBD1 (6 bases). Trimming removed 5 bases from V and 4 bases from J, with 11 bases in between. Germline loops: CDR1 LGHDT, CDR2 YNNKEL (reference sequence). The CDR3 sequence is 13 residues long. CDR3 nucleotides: TGTGCCAGCAGCGGCACAGGGACCACTGAAGCTTTCTTT. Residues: CASSGTGTTEAFF.

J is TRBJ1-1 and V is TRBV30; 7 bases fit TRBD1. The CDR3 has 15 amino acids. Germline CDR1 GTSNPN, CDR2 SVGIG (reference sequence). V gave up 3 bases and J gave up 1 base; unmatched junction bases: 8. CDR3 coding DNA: TGTGCCTGGAGCCACGACGGGACAGCGAACACTGAAGCTTTCTTT. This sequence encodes CAWSHDGTANTEAFF.

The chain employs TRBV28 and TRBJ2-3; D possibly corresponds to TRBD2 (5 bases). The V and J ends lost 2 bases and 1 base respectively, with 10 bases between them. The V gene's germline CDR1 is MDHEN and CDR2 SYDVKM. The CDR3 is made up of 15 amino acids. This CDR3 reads CASSLVGAGTDTQYF. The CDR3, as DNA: TGTGCCAGCAGTTTAGTGGGAGCGGGCACAGATACGCAGTATTTT.

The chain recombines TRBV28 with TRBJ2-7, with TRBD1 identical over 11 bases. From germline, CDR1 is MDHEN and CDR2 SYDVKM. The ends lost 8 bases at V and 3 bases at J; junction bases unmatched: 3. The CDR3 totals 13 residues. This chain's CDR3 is CASRTGGDYEQYF. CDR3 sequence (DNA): TGTGCCAGCCGGACAGGGGGCGACTACGAGCAGTACTTC.

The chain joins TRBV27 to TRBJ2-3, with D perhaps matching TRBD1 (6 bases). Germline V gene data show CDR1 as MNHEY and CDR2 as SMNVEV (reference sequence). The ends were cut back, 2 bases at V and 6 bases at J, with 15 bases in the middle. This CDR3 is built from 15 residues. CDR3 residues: CASSLAGTRWDTQYF. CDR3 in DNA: TGTGCCAGCAGTTTAGCCGGGACAAGATGGGATACGCAGTATTTT.

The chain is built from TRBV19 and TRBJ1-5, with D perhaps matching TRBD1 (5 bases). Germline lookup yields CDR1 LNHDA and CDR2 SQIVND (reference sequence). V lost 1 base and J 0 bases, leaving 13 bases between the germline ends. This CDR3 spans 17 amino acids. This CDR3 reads CASSIGYRKFSNQPQHF. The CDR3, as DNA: TGTGCCAGTAGTATAGGCTACAGGAAATTTAGCAATCAGCCCCAGCATTTT.

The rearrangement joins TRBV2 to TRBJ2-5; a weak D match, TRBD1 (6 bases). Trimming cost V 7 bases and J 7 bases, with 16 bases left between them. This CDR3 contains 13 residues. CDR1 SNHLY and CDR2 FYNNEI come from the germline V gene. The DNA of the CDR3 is TGTGCCAGCACCGAGGGGGAATTCGGGACCCAGTACTTC. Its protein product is CASTEGEFGTQYF. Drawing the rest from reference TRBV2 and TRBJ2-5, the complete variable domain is EPEVTQTPSHQVTQMGQEVILRCVPISNHLYFYWYRQILGQKVEFLVSFYNNEISEKSEIFDDQFSVERPDGSNFTLKIRSTKLEDSAMYFCASTEGEFGTQYFGPGTRLLVL.

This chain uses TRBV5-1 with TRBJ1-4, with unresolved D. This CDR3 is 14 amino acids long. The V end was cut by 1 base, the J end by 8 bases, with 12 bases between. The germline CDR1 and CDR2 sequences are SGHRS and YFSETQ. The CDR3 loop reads CASSLSGAGEKLFF. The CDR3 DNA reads TGCGCCAGCAGCTTGTCAGGTGCGGGGGAAAAACTGTTTTTT.

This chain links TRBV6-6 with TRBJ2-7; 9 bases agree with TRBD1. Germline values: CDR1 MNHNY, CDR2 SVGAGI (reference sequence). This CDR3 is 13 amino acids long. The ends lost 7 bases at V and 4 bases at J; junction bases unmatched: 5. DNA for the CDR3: TGTGCCAGCACCCCGACAGGGGGGTACGAGCAGTACTTC. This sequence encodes CASTPTGGYEQYF.